One T cell receptor beta chain is described in this entry. This clonotype has a handful of counts. It has no known antigen specificity. The input lacks base qualities; no much larger clone sits a single base away. The record originates from a study of T cells generated in artificial thymic organoids (dated by TCRdb to between 2016 and 2019). In terms of the full investigation: The study compared the TCR alpha and beta CDR3 repertoires of CD8 single positive T cells derived from in vitro artificial thymic organoids against those of naive CD8 T cells from thymus and peripheral blood. The repertoire sequencing data shown were described as representative of three independent experiments. Overall study outcomes, separate from this receptor: Physiological TCR clonotype diversity, comparable to that of thymic and blood naive CD8 T cells, was observed in organoid-derived CD8 single positive T cells.

Separate semi-nested PCR amplifications were run for the TCRalpha and TCRbeta libraries, using Advantage 2 and reverse primers located in the TRAC or TRBC constant regions. The amount of total RNA going into first-strand cDNA synthesis ranged between about 3.5 and 500 ng. TCR cDNA libraries were generated by 5'-RACE using the SMARTer PCR cDNA Synthesis kit, with a poly-dT primer employed for first-strand synthesis. Sample-specific 5-nucleotide barcodes were carried by the semi-nested constant-region reverse primers, and the resulting products were cleaned using the Zymo DNA Clean and Concentrator-5 kit. Up to ten barcoded samples were pooled, ligated to Illumina adaptors and sequenced as 2 x 150 bp paired-end reads on an Illumina MiSeq. The original pipeline was this. Demultiplexed reads were aligned with BLAT to a custom library of all human TRAV, TRAJ, TRBV, TRBD and TRBJ combinations from IMGT. The best BLAT hits were picked using pslCDnaFilter (-maxAligns=1, -ignoreIntrons), and custom Perl scripts were used to calculate clonotype frequencies. The public reads were run again by TCRdb, first through fastp at Q25 and then through MiXCR, and only productive beta chains were kept. Rows with one shared CDR3 protein collapse into an entry with the most common genes and DNA. TCRdb assigned the V and J calls; the authors' analysis was not used. The sample yields roughly 5,100 distinct CDR3 sequences; roughly 32% were counted once. About 2.4% of the sample lies in the top ten.

The germline V gene encodes CDR1 ENHRY and CDR2 SYGVKD. Trimming leaves V shorter by 2 bases and J shorter by 6 bases, with the junction holding 8 bases beyond the gene matches. The CDR3 contains 16 residues, cysteine and phenylalanine counted. The only DNA kept is the CDR3, 48 bases in frame from the first base. Non-mobilized peripheral blood was collected from healthy adult donors. Enrichment of primary CD8+ T cells was done with magnetic beads from the Miltenyi CD8+ T cell Isolation Kit. Blood naive CD8 T cells were FACS sorted as CD3+TCRalphabeta+CD8+CD45RO-CCR7+ before RNA extraction. For each sample, the RNeasy Micro kit was used to purify total RNA from 40,000 to 200,000 sorted cells, and RNA quality was checked on an Agilent RNA 6000 Nano chip.

Sequencing was performed on naive CD8+ T cells from blood. Per the publication, the cell subset or site label means: CD3+TCRalphabeta+CD8SP T cells; for blood, CD45RO-CCR7+ naive CD8+ T cells. In this chain, TRBV10-3 is recombined with TRBJ1-2; TRBD1 fits 11 bases in the junction. The TCR sequence derives from a human donor who gave cord blood stem cells for thymic organoid culture, a cardiac surgery patient who gave postnatal thymus, or a blood donor (not recorded which). The sequenced DNA is TGTGCCATCAGTGAGCCGGGACAGGGGGTTGGAGATGGCTACACCTTC. This codes for CAISEPGQGVGDGYTF.